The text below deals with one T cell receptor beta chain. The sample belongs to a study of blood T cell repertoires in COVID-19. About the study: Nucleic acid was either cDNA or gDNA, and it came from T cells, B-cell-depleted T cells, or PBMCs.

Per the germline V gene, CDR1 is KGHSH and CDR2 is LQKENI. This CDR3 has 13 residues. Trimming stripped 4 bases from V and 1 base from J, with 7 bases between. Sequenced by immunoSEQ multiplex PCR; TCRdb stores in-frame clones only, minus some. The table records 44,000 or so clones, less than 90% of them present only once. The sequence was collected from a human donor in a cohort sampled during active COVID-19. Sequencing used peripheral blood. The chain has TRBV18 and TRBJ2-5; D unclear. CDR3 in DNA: TGTGCCAGCTCACATCGGTCCCAAGAGACCCAGTACTTC. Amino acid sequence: CASSHRSQETQYF. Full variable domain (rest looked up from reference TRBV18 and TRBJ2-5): NAGVMQNPRHLVRRRGQEARLRCSPMKGHSHVYWYRQLPEEGLKFMVYLQKENIIDESGMPKERFSAEFPKEGPSILRIQQVVRGDSAAYFCASSHRSQETQYFGPGTRLLVL.